These T cell receptor beta chains were read from a single sample in a study of post-analysis software for immune sequencing data. MiXCR was run by TCRdb on the PCR reads, yielding one entry per CDR3 protein. Here the sample spans roughly 410,000 distinct CDR3 sequences, less than 35% being singletons. The material sequenced was blood. The origin of the receptors is a girl aged 5-17 years with multiple sclerosis. The CDR3 runs from the conserved cysteine through the conserved F or W.

J: TRBJ2-7
V: TRBV5-6
CDR3: CASSRRQGRYEQYF

J: TRBJ1-1
V: TRBV6-1
CDR3: CASSEYRVSEAFF

J: TRBJ1-5
V: TRBV7-9
CDR3: CASSFSVGPQHF

J: TRBJ1-6
V: TRBV5-6
CDR3: CASSLGQINSPLHF

J: TRBJ1-1
V: TRBV10-3
CDR3: CAISAGVNTEAFF

J: TRBJ2-5
V: TRBV6-5
CDR3: CASSYSGREAGETQYF

J: TRBJ2-3
V: TRBV14
CDR3: CASSLTGWGKYTDTQYF

J: TRBJ2-2
V: TRBV10-3
CDR3: CAISEEGLQNTGELFF

J: TRBJ2-1
V: TRBV4-1
CDR3: CASSQPRGGFYNEQFF

J: TRBJ2-3
V: TRBV7-9
CDR3: CASSSRGGRSTDTQYF

J: TRBJ1-2
V: TRBV6-5
CDR3: CATYRGQAYGYTF

J: TRBJ1-1
V: TRBV20-1
CDR3: CSARARQGATTEAFF

J: TRBJ2-1
V: TRBV7-2
CDR3: CASSVTQAPNEQFF

J: TRBJ1-6
V: TRBV7-9
CDR3: CASGEQGDSPLHF

J: TRBJ2-5
V: TRBV7-6
CDR3: CASSLAMAGGPETQYF

J: TRBJ2-5
V: TRBV11-2
CDR3: CASRHGRGRDQETQYF

J: TRBJ1-4
V: TRBV5-5
CDR3: CASSLGGHGEKLFF

J: TRBJ2-3
V: TRBV7-2
CDR3: CASTLGRGSTDTQYF

J: TRBJ2-6
V: TRBV6-2/TRBV6-3
CDR3: CASSFQPSGANVLTF

J: TRBJ2-5
V: TRBV6-5
CDR3: CASSQTSGGAETQYF

J: TRBJ1-1
V: TRBV7-9
CDR3: CASSLSPSGAFF

J: TRBJ2-7
V: TRBV4-1
CDR3: CASSQADGAYEQYF

J: TRBJ1-1
V: TRBV7-2
CDR3: CASSSDRLNTEAFF

J: TRBJ1-5
V: TRBV12-3/TRBV12-4
CDR3: CASRSEGGQPQHF

J: TRBJ1-5
V: TRBV28
CDR3: CASSLDIGGHQPQHF

J: TRBJ2-5
V: TRBV6-5
CDR3: CASSQGSRQTQYF

J: TRBJ2-7
V: TRBV27
CDR3: CASSPGTNYEQYF

J: TRBJ2-7
V: TRBV5-1
CDR3: CASSLEDYSYEQYF

J: TRBJ2-3
V: TRBV20-1
CDR3: CSALTSGGIGTQYF

J: TRBJ1-1
V: TRBV2
CDR3: CASSGADTEAFF

J: TRBJ2-1
V: TRBV7-2
CDR3: CASSLMSGRGIYNEQFF

J: TRBJ1-2
V: TRBV29-1
CDR3: CSVEEGNYGGYTF

J: TRBJ2-3
V: TRBV10-3
CDR3: CAISNRTENTQYF

J: TRBJ2-5
V: TRBV19
CDR3: CASSIENGLEQYF

J: TRBJ1-5
V: TRBV6-2/TRBV6-3
CDR3: CASRTSNQPQHF

J: TRBJ2-2
V: TRBV9
CDR3: CASSVGNGPAGELFF

J: TRBJ2-5
V: TRBV4-1
CDR3: CASSPGPGIQETQYF

J: TRBJ1-5
V: TRBV6-1
CDR3: CASSEEGAGPANQPQHF

J: TRBJ2-7
V: TRBV20-1
CDR3: CSASSQGDEQYF

J: TRBJ2-1
V: TRBV4-3
CDR3: CASSQVVGGRDEQFF

J: TRBJ2-7
V: TRBV12-3/TRBV12-4
CDR3: CASSLAIAGYEQYF

J: TRBJ2-6
V: TRBV9
CDR3: CASSVSTVSSGANVLTF

J: TRBJ2-1
V: TRBV7-2
CDR3: CASGTSNEQFF

J: TRBJ2-1
V: TRBV7-3
CDR3: CASSNAGLGSYNEQFF

J: TRBJ1-2
V: TRBV5-1
CDR3: CASTKGVVDYGYTF

J: TRBJ2-3
V: TRBV5-6
CDR3: CASSWERAGGRDAQYF

J: TRBJ2-6
V: TRBV28
CDR3: CASSLQLNSGANVLTF

J: TRBJ2-3
V: TRBV12-3/TRBV12-4
CDR3: CASSFGLTDTQYF

J: TRBJ2-5
V: TRBV6-6
CDR3: CASSYFERGAKETQYF

J: TRBJ2-6
V: TRBV13
CDR3: CASSLGQGELTANVLTF

J: TRBJ2-3
V: TRBV25-1
CDR3: CASSDSLAGGTDTQYF

J: TRBJ2-7
V: TRBV15
CDR3: CVTSRALKDEQYF

J: TRBJ1-6
V: TRBV20-1
CDR3: CSAQQGNNSPLHF

J: TRBJ1-6
V: TRBV3-1
CDR3: CASSQEASSYNSPLHF

J: TRBJ1-5
V: TRBV20-1
CDR3: CSASPGLAGQPQHF

J: TRBJ1-5
V: TRBV27
CDR3: CASSAGQGLNQPQHF

J: TRBJ1-2
V: TRBV20-1
CDR3: CSARETLYGYTF

J: TRBJ1-1
V: TRBV7-9
CDR3: CASSQRSGNTEAFF

J: TRBJ2-7
V: TRBV20-1
CDR3: CSANRQGTSEQYF